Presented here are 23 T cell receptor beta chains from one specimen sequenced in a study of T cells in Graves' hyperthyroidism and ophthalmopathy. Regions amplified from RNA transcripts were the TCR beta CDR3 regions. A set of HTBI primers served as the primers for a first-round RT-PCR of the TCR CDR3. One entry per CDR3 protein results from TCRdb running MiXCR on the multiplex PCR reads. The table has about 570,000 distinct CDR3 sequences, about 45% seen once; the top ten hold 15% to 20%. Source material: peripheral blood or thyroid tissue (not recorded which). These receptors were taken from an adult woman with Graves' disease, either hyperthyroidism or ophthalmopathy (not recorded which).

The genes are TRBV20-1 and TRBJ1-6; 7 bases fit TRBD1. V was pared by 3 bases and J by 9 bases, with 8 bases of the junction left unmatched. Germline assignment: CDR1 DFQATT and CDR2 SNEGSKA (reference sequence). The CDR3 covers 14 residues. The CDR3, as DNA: TGCAGTGCTAGGGCCGCCTCAGGGGGTTCACCCCTCCACTTT. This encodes CSARAASGGSPLHF.

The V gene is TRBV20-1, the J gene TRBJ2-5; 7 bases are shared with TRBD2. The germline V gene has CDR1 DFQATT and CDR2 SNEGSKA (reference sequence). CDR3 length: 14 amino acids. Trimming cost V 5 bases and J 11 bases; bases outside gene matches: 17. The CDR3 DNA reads TGCAGTGCTCCAACTAGCGATGGCACAGATACGCAGTACTTC. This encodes CSAPTSDGTDTQYF.

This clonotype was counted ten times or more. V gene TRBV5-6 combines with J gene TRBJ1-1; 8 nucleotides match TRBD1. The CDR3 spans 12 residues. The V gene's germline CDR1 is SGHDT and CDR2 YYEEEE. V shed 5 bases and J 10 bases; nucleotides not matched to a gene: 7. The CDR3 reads CASSFLDRGAFF. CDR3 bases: TGTGCCAGCAGTTTTCTTGACAGGGGAGCTTTCTTT.

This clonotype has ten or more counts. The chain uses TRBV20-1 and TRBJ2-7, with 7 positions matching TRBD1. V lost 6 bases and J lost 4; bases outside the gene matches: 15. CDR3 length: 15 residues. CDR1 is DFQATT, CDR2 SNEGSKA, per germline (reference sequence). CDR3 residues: CSATILTGSRYEQYF. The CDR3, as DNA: TGCAGTGCCACCATTTTGACAGGGAGTCGTTACGAGCAGTACTTC.

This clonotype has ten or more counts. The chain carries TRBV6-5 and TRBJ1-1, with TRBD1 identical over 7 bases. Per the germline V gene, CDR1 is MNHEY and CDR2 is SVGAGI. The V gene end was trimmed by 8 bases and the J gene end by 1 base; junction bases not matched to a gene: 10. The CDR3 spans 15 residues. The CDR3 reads CASGRGGQTNTEAFF. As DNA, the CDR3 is TGTGCCAGCGGTAGAGGGGGCCAAACGAACACTGAAGCTTTCTTT.

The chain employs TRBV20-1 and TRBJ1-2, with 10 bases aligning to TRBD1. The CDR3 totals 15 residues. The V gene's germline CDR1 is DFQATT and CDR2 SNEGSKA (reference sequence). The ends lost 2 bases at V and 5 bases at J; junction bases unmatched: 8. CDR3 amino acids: CSARLRWDRGYGYTF. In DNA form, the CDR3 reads TGCAGTGCTAGATTGAGGTGGGACAGGGGTTATGGCTACACCTTC.

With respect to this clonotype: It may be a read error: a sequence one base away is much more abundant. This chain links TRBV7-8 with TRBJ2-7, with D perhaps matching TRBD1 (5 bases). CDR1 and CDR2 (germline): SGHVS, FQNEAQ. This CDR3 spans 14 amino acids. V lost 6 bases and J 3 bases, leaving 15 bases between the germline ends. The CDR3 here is CASSLYDRGYEQYF. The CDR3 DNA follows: TGTGCCAGCAGTTTATACGATAGGGGCTACGAGCAGTACTTC.

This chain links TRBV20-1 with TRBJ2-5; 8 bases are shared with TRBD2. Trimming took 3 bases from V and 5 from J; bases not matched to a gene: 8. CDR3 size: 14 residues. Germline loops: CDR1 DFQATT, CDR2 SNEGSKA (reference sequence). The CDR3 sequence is CSARIGRAQETQYF. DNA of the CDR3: TGCAGTGCTAGGATCGGGAGGGCCCAGGAGACCCAGTACTTC.

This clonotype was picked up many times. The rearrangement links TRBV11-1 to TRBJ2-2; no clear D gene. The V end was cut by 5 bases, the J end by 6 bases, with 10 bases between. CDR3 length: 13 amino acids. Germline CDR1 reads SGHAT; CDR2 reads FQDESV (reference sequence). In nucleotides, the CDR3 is TGTGCCAGCAGCCCTCCGCGAGCCGGGGAGCTGTTTTTT. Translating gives CASSPPRAGELFF.

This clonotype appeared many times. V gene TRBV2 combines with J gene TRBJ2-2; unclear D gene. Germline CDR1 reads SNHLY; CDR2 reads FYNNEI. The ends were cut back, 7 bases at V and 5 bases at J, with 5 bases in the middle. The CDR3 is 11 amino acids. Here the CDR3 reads CASKTTGELFF. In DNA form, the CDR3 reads TGTGCCAGCAAAACGACCGGGGAGCTGTTTTTT.

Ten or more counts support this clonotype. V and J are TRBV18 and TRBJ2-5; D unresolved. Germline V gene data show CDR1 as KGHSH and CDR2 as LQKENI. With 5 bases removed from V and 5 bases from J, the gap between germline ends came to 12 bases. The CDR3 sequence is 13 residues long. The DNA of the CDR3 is TGTGCCAGCTCAGCGGACCAAACGGAGACCCAGTACTTC. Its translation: CASSADQTETQYF.

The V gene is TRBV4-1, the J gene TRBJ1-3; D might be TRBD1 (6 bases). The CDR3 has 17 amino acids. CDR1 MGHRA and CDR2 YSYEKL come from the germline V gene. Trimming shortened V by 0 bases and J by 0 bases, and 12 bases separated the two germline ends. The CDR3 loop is CASSQDEGDSSGNTIYF. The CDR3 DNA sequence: TGCGCCAGCAGCCAAGATGAGGGGGATTCCTCTGGAAACACCATATATTTT.

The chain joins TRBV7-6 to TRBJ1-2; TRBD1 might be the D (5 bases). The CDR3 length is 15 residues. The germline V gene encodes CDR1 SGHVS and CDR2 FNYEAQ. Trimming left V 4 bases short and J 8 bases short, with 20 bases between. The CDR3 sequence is CASSSPLGAGTGYTF. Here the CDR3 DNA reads TGTGCCAGCAGCTCACCACTGGGTGCAGGGACCGGCTACACCTTC.

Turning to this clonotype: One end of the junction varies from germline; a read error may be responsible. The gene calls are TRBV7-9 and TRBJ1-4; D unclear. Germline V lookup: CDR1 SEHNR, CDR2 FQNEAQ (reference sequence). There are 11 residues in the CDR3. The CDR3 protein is CASSTTGLVSF. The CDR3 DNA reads TGTGCCAGCAGCACAACGGGCCTCGTTTCGTTT.

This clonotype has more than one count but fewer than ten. The CDR3 sequence: CAISEEGLAGETQYF. The CDR3 nucleotides are TGTGCCATCAGTGAGGAGGGACTAGCGGGAGAGACCCAGTACTTC. The chain is built from TRBV10-3 and TRBJ2-5; the match to TRBD2 covers 12 bases. There are 15 residues in the CDR3. Trimming took 2 bases from V and 4 from J; bases not matched to a gene: 2. Germline CDR1 is ENHRY and CDR2 is SYGVKD.

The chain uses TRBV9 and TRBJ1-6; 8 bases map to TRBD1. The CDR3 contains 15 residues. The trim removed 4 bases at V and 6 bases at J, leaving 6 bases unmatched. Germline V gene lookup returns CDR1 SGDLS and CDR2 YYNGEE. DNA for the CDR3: TGTGCCAGCAGCAAAGACAGGGGAGGTAATTCACCCCTCCACTTT. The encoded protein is CASSKDRGGNSPLHF.

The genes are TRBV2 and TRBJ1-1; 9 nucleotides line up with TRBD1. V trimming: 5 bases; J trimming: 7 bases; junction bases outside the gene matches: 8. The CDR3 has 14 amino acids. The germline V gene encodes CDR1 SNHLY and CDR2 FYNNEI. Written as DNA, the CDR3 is TGTGCCAGCAGTACCGGGACAGGGACCCTTGAAGCTTTCTTT. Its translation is CASSTGTGTLEAFF.

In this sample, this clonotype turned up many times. CDR3 coding DNA: TGTGCCAGCAGTGACCGGGACAGACCCGAGACCCAGTACTTC. Amino acids: CASSDRDRPETQYF. The V call is TRBV6-4, the J call TRBJ2-5; 7 bases are shared with TRBD1. Germline V gives CDR1 MRHNA, CDR2 SNTAGT. V lost 2 bases and J lost 5; bases outside the gene matches: 5. The CDR3 runs to 14 residues.

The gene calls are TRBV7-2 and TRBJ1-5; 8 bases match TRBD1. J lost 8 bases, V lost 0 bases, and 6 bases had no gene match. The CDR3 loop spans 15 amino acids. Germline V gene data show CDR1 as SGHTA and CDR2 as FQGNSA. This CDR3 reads CASSLARGRGEPQHF. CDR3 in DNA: TGTGCCAGCAGCTTAGCCAGGGGGCGCGGGGAGCCCCAGCATTTT.

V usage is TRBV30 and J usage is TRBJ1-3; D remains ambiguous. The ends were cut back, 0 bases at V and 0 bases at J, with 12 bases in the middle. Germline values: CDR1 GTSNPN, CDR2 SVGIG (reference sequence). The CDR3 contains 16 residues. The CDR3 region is CAWSVMGIGSGNTIYF. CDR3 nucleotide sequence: TGTGCCTGGAGTGTAATGGGGATCGGCTCTGGAAACACCATATATTTT.

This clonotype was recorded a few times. The CDR3 DNA follows: TGTGCCAGCAGCCAACCCGTCTATGGCTACACCTTC. It is translated as CASSQPVYGYTF. The chain is built from TRBV7-9 and TRBJ1-2, with D unclear. Germline-derived CDR1 and CDR2 are SEHNR and FQNEAQ (reference sequence). Trimming took 5 bases from V and 4 from J, leaving 8 bases between them. The length of the CDR3 is 12 residues.

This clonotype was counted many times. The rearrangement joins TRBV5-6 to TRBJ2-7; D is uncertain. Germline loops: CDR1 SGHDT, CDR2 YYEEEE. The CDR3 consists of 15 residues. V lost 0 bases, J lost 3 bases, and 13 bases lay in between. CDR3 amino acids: CASSLGPSALYEQYF. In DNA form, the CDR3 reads TGTGCCAGCAGCTTGGGGCCGTCGGCCCTCTACGAGCAGTACTTC.

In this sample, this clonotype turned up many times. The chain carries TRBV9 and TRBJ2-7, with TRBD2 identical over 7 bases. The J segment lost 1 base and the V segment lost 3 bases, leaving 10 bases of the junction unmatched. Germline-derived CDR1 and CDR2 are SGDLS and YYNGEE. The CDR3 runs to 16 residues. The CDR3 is CASSAGGSGTSYEQYF. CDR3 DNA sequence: TGTGCCAGCAGCGCCGGGGGGAGCGGGACTTCCTACGAGCAGTACTTC. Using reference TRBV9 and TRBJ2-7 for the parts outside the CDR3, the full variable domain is DSGVTQTPKHLITATGQRVTLRCSPRSGDLSVYWYQQSLDQGLQFLIQYYNGEERAKGNILERFSAQQFPDLHSELNLSSLELGDSALYFCASSAGGSGTSYEQYFGPGTRLTVT.